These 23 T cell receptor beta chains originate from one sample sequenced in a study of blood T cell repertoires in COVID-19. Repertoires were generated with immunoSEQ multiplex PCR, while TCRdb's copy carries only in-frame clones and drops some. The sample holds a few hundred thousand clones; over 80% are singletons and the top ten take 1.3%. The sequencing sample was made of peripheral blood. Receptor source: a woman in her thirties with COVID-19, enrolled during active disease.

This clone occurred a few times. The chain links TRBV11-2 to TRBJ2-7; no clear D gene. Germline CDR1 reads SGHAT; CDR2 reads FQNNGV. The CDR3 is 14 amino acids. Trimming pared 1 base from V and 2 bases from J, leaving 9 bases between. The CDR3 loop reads CASSLAQIAYEQYF. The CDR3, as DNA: TGTGCCAGCAGCTTAGCACAGATTGCCTACGAGCAGTACTTC.

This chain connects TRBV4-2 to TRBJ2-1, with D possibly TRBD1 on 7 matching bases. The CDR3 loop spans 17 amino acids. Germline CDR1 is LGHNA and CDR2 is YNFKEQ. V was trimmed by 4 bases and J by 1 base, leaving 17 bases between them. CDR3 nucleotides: TGTGCCAGCAGCCGAGATTTGACAGGGAGGTCCTACAATGAGCAGTTCTTC. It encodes CASSRDLTGRSYNEQFF.

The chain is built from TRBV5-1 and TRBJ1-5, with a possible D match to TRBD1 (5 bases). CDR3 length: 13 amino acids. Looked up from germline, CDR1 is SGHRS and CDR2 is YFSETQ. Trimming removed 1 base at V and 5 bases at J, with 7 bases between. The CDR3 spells CASSLTGDQPQHF. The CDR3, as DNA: TGCGCCAGCAGCTTGACGGGGGATCAGCCCCAGCATTTT.

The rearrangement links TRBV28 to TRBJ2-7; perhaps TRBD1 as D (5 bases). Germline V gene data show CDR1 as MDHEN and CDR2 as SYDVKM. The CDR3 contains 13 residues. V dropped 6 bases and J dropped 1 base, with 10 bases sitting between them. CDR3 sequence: CASRETVSYEQYF. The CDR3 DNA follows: TGTGCCAGCAGAGAGACAGTATCCTACGAGCAGTACTTC.

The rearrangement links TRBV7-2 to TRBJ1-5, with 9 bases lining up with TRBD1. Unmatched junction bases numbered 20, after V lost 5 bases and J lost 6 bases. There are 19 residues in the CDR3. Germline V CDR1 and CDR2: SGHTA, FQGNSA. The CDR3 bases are TGTGCCAGCAGCCTCGGACAGGGGACGGGGACCGACGCAAGTCAGCCCCAGCATTTT. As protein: CASSLGQGTGTDASQPQHF.

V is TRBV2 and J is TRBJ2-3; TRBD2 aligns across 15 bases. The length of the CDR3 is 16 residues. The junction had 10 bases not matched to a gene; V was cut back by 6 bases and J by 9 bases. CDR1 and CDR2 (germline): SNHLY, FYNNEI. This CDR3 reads CASRPRTSGGAATQYF. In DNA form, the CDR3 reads TGTGCCAGCAGACCCCGGACTAGCGGGGGGGCGGCGACGCAGTATTTT.

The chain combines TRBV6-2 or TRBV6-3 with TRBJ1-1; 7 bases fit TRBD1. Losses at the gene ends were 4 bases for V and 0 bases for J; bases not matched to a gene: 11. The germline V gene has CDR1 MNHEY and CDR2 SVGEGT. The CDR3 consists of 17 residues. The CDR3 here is CASSSGHLTGVNTEAFF. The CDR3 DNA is TGTGCCAGCAGTTCCGGACACCTTACAGGGGTGAACACTGAAGCTTTCTTT.

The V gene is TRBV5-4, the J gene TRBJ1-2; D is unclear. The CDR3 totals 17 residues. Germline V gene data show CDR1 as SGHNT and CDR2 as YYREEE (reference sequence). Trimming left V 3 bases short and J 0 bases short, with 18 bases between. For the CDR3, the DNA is TGTGCCAGCAGCTCCCCAAACCGGGAGTTTACTAACTATGGCTACACCTTC. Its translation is CASSSPNREFTNYGYTF.

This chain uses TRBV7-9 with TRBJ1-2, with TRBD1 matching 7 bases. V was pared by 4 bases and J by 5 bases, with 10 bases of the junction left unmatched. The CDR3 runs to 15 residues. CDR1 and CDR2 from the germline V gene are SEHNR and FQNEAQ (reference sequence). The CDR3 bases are TGTGCCAGCAGCTCCGGGACAGCCGAGCTTTATGGCTACACCTTC. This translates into CASSSGTAELYGYTF.

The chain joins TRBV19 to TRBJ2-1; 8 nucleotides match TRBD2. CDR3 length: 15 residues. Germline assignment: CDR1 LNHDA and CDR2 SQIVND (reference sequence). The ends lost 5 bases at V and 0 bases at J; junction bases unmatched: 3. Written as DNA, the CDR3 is TGTGCCAGTAGTCCCAGCGGGAGCTCCTACAATGAGCAGTTCTTC. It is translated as CASSPSGSSYNEQFF.

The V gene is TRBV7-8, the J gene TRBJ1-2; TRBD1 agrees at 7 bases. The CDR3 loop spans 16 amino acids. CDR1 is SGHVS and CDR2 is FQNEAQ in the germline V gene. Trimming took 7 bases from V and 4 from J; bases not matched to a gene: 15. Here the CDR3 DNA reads TGTGCCAGCACCAAGACACCGACAGGGAATGGCTATGGCTACACCTTC. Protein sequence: CASTKTPTGNGYGYTF.

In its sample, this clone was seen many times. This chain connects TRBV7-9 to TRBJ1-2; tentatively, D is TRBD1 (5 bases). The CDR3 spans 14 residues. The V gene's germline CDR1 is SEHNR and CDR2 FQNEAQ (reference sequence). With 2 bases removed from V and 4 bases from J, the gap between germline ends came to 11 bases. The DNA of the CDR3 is TGTGCCAGCAGCTTATCGGGGGGAAGCTATGGCTACACCTTC. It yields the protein CASSLSGGSYGYTF.

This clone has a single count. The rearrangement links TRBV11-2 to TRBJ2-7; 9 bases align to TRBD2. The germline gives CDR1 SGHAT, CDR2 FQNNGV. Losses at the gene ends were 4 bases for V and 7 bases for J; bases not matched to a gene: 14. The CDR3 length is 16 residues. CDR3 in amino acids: CASSSTGLARTEEQYF. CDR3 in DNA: TGTGCCAGCAGCTCTACCGGACTAGCGAGGACGGAGGAGCAGTACTTC. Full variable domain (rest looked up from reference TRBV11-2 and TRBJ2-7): EAGVAQSPRYKIIEKRQSVAFWCNPISGHATLYWYQQILGQGPKLLIQFQNNGVVDDSQLPKDRFSAERLKGVDSTLKIQPAKLEDSAVYLCASSSTGLARTEEQYFGPGTRLTVT.

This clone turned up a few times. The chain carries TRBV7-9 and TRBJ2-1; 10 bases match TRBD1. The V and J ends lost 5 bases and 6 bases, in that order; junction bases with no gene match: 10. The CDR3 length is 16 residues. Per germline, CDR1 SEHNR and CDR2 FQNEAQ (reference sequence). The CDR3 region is CASSLSPGQGINEQFF. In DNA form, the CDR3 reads TGTGCCAGCAGCCTGTCACCGGGACAGGGGATCAATGAGCAGTTCTTC.

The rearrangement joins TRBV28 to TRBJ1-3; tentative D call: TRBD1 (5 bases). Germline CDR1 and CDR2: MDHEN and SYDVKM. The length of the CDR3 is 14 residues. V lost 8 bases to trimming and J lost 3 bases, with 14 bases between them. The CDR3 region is CASLYGGFGNTIYF. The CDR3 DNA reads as TGTGCCAGCCTATACGGGGGATTTGGAAACACCATATATTTT.

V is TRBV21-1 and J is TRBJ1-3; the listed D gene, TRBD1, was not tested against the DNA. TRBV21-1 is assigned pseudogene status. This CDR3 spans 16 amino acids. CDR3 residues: CASIPFDREDGNTIYF. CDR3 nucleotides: TGTGCCAGCATCCCCTTCGACAGGGAGGATGGAAACACCATATATTTT.

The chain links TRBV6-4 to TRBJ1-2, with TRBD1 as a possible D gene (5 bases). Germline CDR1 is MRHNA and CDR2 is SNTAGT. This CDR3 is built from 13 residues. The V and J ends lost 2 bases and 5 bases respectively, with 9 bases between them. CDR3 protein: CASSDGAGYGYTF. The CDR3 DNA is TGTGCCAGCAGTGACGGTGCAGGGTATGGCTACACCTTC.

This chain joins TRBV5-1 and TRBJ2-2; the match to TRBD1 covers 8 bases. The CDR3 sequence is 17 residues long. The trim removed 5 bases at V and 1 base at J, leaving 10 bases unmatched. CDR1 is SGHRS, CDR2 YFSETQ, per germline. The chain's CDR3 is CASRTPRTGLNTGELFF. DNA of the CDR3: TGCGCCAGCAGAACACCCCGGACAGGGTTGAACACCGGGGAGCTGTTTTTT.

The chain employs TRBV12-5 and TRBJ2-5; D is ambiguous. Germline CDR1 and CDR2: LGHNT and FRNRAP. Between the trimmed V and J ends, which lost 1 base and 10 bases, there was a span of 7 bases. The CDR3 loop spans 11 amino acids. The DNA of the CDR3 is TGTGCTAGTGGTTTGGACAGTTTCCAGTACTTC. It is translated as CASGLDSFQYF.

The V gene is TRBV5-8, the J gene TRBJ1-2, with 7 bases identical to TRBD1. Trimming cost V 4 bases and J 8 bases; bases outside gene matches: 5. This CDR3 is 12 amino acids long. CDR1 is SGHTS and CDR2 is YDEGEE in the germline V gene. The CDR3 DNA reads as TGTGCCAGCAGCCCCGACAGGGTAGGCTACACCTTC. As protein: CASSPDRVGYTF.

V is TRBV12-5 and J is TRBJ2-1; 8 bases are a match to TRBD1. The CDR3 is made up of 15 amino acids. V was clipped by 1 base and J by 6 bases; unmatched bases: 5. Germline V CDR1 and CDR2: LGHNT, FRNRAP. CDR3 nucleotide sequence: TGTGCTAGTGGTTTGGACCCAACAGGGGGCAATGAGCAGTTCTTC. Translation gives CASGLDPTGGNEQFF. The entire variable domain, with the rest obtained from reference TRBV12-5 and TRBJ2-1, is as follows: DARVTQTPRHKVTEMGQEVTMRCQPILGHNTVFWYRQTMMQGLELLAYFRNRAPLDDSGMPKDRFSAEMPDATLATLKIQPSEPRDSAVYFCASGLDPTGGNEQFFGPGTRLTVL.

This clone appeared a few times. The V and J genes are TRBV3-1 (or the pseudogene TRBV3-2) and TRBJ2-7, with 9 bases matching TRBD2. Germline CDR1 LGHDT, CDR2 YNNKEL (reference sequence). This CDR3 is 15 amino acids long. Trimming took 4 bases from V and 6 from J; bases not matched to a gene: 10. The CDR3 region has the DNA TGTGCCAGCAGCCGCATGGGCGGGAGGGCCGTCGAGCAGTACTTC. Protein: CASSRMGGRAVEQYF.

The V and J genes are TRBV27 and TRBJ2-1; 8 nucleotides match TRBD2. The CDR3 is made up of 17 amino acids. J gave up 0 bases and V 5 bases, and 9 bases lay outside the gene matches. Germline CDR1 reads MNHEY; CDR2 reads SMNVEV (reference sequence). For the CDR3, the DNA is TGTGCCAGCAGTCCGGATTTAGCGGGACTCTCCTACAATGAGCAGTTCTTC. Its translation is CASSPDLAGLSYNEQFF.